This TCR beta chain was sequenced in a study of blood T cell repertoires in COVID-19 (dated by TCRdb to between 2020 and 2021). About the study as a whole: Samples from collaborators originated in the United States, Italy and Spain and spanned both the acute and convalescent phases of COVID-19. The samples were drawn from two sources: the first 160 participants of the ongoing ImmuneRACE study, and 1,254 subjects contributed by 6 global collaborators. A de-identified subject ID, COVID-19 status, age in years and sex were almost always included in the sample metadata. Where available, HLA class I and class II types were obtained from metadata supplied by the sample provider rather than from assay-based typing. The prospective study material was composed of cDNA or gDNA derived from T cells, B-cell-depleted T cells, or PBMCs. A freely available public database, intended as a resource for researchers studying the immune response to SARS-CoV-2, is where the repertoires were released. Subjects who had been exposed to COVID-19, were actively infected with it, or had recovered from it provided the deeply sampled blood TCRbeta repertoires that made up the dataset.

Collaborating institutions collected whole blood in K2EDTA tubes following their own protocols. For TCRbeta analysis, collaborators shipped samples in one of three forms: frozen whole blood, isolated PBMCs, or DNA extracted from either of those sample types. TCRbeta CDR3 regions were amplified from genomic DNA by means of the immunoSEQ Assay, a bias-controlled multiplex PCR. The original methods were these. Within the assay, amplification of reference gene primers was used to estimate how many nucleated cells each sample contained. Sequence reads were collapsed and filtered to measure the absolute abundance of every unique TCRbeta CDR3 rearrangement. For each sample, productive Simpson clonality was calculated as the square root of Simpson's diversity index across productive rearrangements. This is the immuneACCESS table as TCRdb keeps it, with only in-frame sequences that have V and J called. A part of the clones is gone; compared with another copy, unresolved V genes explain less than half, and the rest is unexplained. V and J calls and clone size are copied from that table; D and trimming were computed from the DNA. For this sample the table gives over 120,000 clones, of which 84% were detected only once. In total, the top ten clones hold 4% of the sample.

This clone was detected a few times. The clone's antigen remains unknown. The input lacks base qualities; no much larger clone sits a single base away. The V end gives up 4 bases and the J end 9 bases, leaving 11 bases in the junction not matched to a gene. Via the germline V gene (reference sequence), CDR1 is LGHDT and CDR2 YNNKEL. The CDR3 runs 15 residues from the cysteine to the phenylalanine. The DNA shown is the 45-base CDR3, in frame from base 1. Study-wide findings and limitations: The quantity of clinical and demographic metadata differed by source and by participant and was supplied without curation.

The V gene is TRBV3-1 (or the pseudogene TRBV3-2) and the J gene is TRBJ2-4, with 8 bases matching TRBD1. The receptor was derived from a woman in her fifties or sixties with acute or convalescent COVID-19. Sequences were obtained from peripheral blood. The DNA sequence is as follows: TGTGCCAGCAGCCCCTACGGACAGGGAGGCGGCATTCAGTACTTC. Its protein reads: CASSPYGQGGGIQYF.